This T cell receptor beta chain was found in a study of CD8 T cells in ankylosing spondylitis. Study-level points and caveats: Matched ankylosing spondylitis synovial fluid reportedly contained a significantly enriched population of disease-linked clones. The authors found the disease-linked clones to be CD8+ and relatively rare in peripheral blood. Within ankylosing spondylitis blood, a TCR beta motif made up of eight or nine highly homologous variants appeared to be characteristic.

Trimming cost V 6 bases and J 5 bases, with 12 bases left between them. This CDR3 is 13 amino acids long. Germline V gene sequence: CDR1 SGHDT, CDR2 YYEEEE. It was by quantitative 5'-RACE with molecular barcodes that TCR beta libraries were made. TCRdb reprocessed the 5' RACE reads via MiXCR and lists one record per CDR3 protein. The sample carries under 250,000 distinct CDR3 sequences, more than 9% recorded once. Turning to this clonotype: Its antigen is undetermined.

Input material: blood, either unsorted or a sorted T cell fraction (not recorded which). The chain employs TRBV5-6 and TRBJ2-4; tentative D call: TRBD1 (5 bases). The TCR was taken from a male donor with ankylosing spondylitis or in good health (not recorded which). Here the CDR3 reads CASTQGVENIQYF. The CDR3 DNA reads as TGTGCCAGCACCCAGGGTGTGGAAAACATTCAGTACTTC.